Below, one T cell receptor (beta chain) is given with its context. Its specific antigen is unknown. Base qualities are not recorded, but no much larger clone differs from it by a single base. The sample originates from a study of T cell changes during pregnancy in multiple sclerosis (dated by TCRdb to the late 2010s). Context from the whole study: The study looked at changes in the T cell repertoire across pregnancy in women with multiple sclerosis.

The germline V and J ends show losses of 3 bases and 4 bases respectively, and no gene match explains 11 bases of the junction. CDR1 MNHEY and CDR2 SMNVEV are derived from the germline V gene (reference sequence). The CDR3 has 16 amino acids, counting the end cysteine and phenylalanine. Only the CDR3 portion is preserved as DNA: 48 bases, with reading frame beginning at the first base. The library was prepared using the immunoSEQ multiplex PCR assay. TCRdb limited this immuneACCESS table to in-frame rearrangements with V and J called. A share of clones is missing; checked studies link under half to unresolved V genes, and the rest is unexplained. This sample has about 70,000 clones in its table, and 80% to 95% of those were observed once. The ten top clones hold 3% of the sample.

Recombination linked TRBV27 to TRBJ1-2; 7 bases in the junction line up with TRBD1. The sequence came from a female donor in good health, enrolled as a control in a pregnancy study. Sequencing used CD8+ T cells from peripheral blood mononuclear cells, obtained in the third trimester of pregnancy. CDR3 sequence: CASSFMDRQISYGYTF. The DNA is as follows: TGTGCCAGCAGTTTCATGGACAGGCAGATTAGCTATGGCTACACCTTC.